A single sample gave rise to the 21 T cell receptor beta chains below, sequenced in a study of blood T cells in healthy people across ages (dated by TCRdb to 2015 to 2017). Library prep was done by 5' RACE. The sequencer was an Illumina HiSeq 2500. A second PCR of roughly 7 to 11 cycles was performed with a sample-barcoded 5' primer and a J-beta primer mix. TCRdb cleaned the public reads at Q25 with fastp, built clones with MiXCR and kept in-frame beta chains. Duplicate CDR3 protein sequences are folded into a single record with the most common DNA and genes. This sample is represented by fewer than 650,000 distinct CDR3 sequences; about 26% of them were singletons. The ten largest clones add up to approximately 3.6% of the sample. These same data were also listed under a study on T cells of mothers and their children.

The sequencing input was blood. The receptors shown here come from a boy aged 2 to 10 in good health.

This clonotype has just a few counts. The chain couples TRBV24-1 to TRBJ1-4, with 7 bases lining up with TRBD1. V shed 4 bases, J shed 3 bases, and the junction held 4 bases outside the gene matches. The CDR3 totals 15 residues. Germline assignment: CDR1 KGHDR and CDR2 SFDVKD. The CDR3 spells CATSERGQSNEKLFF. The CDR3 DNA reads as TGTGCCACCAGTGAACGGGGACAGTCTAATGAAAAACTGTTTTTT.

The rearrangement joins TRBV2 to TRBJ2-3, with 9 bases matching TRBD2. From germline, CDR1 is SNHLY and CDR2 FYNNEI. Trimming at V came to 11 bases and at J to 2 bases, leaving 8 bases not matched to a gene. This CDR3 is built from 14 residues. The CDR3: CACRLAVFTDTQYF. DNA of the CDR3: TGTGCCTGTAGACTAGCGGTCTTCACAGATACGCAGTATTTT.

This clonotype was picked up a small number of times. This rearrangement joins TRBV12-3 or TRBV12-4 to TRBJ2-3; 10 nucleotides agree with TRBD2. The length of the CDR3 is 17 residues. Unmatched junction bases numbered 12, after V lost 3 bases and J lost 6 bases. As DNA, the CDR3 is TGTGCCAGCAGTTTTGGGGCTAGCGGGGGCATTGGGGATACGCAGTATTTT. Translating it yields CASSFGASGGIGDTQYF.

This clonotype has more than one count but fewer than ten. The chain joins TRBV18 to TRBJ1-4; 8 bases are a match to TRBD1. This CDR3 region has 15 residues. Trimming removed 3 bases from V and 4 bases from J; junction bases left unmatched: 4. Germline loops: CDR1 KGHSH, CDR2 LQKENI. The CDR3 DNA is TGTGCCAGCTCACCGTCGACAGGGGTTAATGAAAAACTGTTTTTT. It encodes CASSPSTGVNEKLFF.

This rearrangement joins TRBV6-5 to TRBJ1-2; 8 nucleotides align to TRBD1. CDR1 and CDR2 from the germline V gene are MNHEY and SVGAGI. With V trimmed by 9 bases and J by 4 bases, 7 bases remained unmatched. The CDR3 runs 13 residues. The CDR3 protein is CASYTGGFYGYTF. For the CDR3, the DNA is TGTGCCAGTTACACAGGGGGGTTCTATGGCTACACCTTC.

This clonotype was observed a handful of times. The V and J genes are TRBV7-9 and TRBJ1-2; 7 bases are shared with TRBD1. The CDR3 spans 12 residues. Trimming at V came to 2 bases and at J to 7 bases, leaving 1 base not matched to a gene. From germline, CDR1 is SEHNR and CDR2 FQNEAQ (reference sequence). CDR3: CASSLTGAGYTF. The CDR3 DNA reads as TGTGCCAGCAGCTTAACAGGGGCTGGCTACACCTTC.

This sequence joins TRBV29-1 and TRBJ2-1; possible D gene TRBD2, 6 bases. Germline values: CDR1 SQVTM, CDR2 ANQGSEA. The germline V and J ends were trimmed by 2 bases and 8 bases, with 10 bases remaining between them. CDR3 size: 12 residues. CDR3 sequence reads: CSVELAWDEQFF. DNA for the CDR3: TGCAGCGTTGAACTAGCGTGGGATGAGCAGTTCTTC.

The chain recombines TRBV20-1 with TRBJ2-5, with 11 bases fitting TRBD2. Gene TRBJ2-1 matches the end of the DNA better, so the J call may be wrong. Germline CDR1 DFQATT, CDR2 SNEGSKA (reference sequence). The CDR3 runs 13 residues. CDR3 region: CSASTSGTFEQFF. The CDR3 DNA follows: TGCAGTGCCTCGACTAGCGGGACTTTTGAGCAGTTCTTC.

This chain connects TRBV30 to TRBJ2-7; D is possibly TRBD1 or TRBD2 (6 bases each). This CDR3 has 14 residues. The germline CDR1 and CDR2 sequences are GTSNPN and SVGIG (reference sequence). In DNA form, the CDR3 reads TGTGTCCTGGAGGGCTCCCAGGGGTCCTACGAGCAGTACTTC. As protein: CVLEGSQGSYEQYF.

V and J are TRBV12-3 or TRBV12-4 and TRBJ2-5; TRBD2 agrees at 8 bases. The CDR3 runs to 16 residues. Losses at the gene ends were 3 bases for V and 4 bases for J; bases not matched to a gene: 10. CDR3 sequence reads: CASSLANLGGVETQYF. The CDR3, as DNA: TGTGCCAGCAGTTTGGCGAACCTCGGGGGGGTAGAGACCCAGTACTTC.

The V gene is TRBV12-3 or TRBV12-4, the J gene TRBJ2-6; D uncertain. Trimming shortened V by 1 base and J by 0 bases, and 1 base separated the two germline ends. The CDR3 is made up of 14 amino acids. CDR3 in amino acids: CASSLVSGANVLTF. Here the CDR3 DNA reads TGTGCCAGCAGTTTAGTCTCTGGGGCCAACGTCCTGACTTTC.

This clonotype was seen a handful of times. The rearrangement joins TRBV9 to TRBJ1-3; weak D call: TRBD1 (5 bases). V lost 2 bases to trimming and J lost 0 bases, with 12 bases between them. CDR1 is SGDLS and CDR2 is YYNGEE in the germline V gene. The CDR3 is 16 amino acids. The CDR3: CASSVSPGISGNTIYF. CDR3 DNA sequence: TGTGCCAGCAGCGTCTCTCCAGGGATCTCTGGAAACACCATATATTTT.

This chain links TRBV29-1 with TRBJ1-2; D perhaps matches TRBD1 (5 bases). V shed 6 bases and J shed 5 bases, with 16 bases lying between them. This CDR3 region has 13 residues. Germline-derived CDR1 and CDR2 are SQVTM and ANQGSEA. CDR3 DNA: TGCAGCGTCATGACCCAGGGAGGGTATGGCTACACCTTC. Its protein is CSVMTQGGYGYTF. Full variable domain (missing parts from reference TRBV29-1 and TRBJ1-2): SAVISQKPSRDICQRGTSLTIQCQVDSQVTMMFWYRQQPGQSLTLIATANQGSEATYESGFVIDKFPISRPNLTFSTLTVSNMSPEDSSIYLCSVMTQGGYGYTFGSGTRLTVV.

The chain carries TRBV12-3 or TRBV12-4 and TRBJ2-5; tentative D call: TRBD1 (6 bases). The end of the DNA is better explained by TRBJ2-1, so the J call may be wrong. The CDR3 is made up of 15 amino acids. The CDR3 DNA reads TGTGCCAGCAGGCTTGCACAGGGCCTAGGGAATGAGCAGTTCTTC. As protein: CASRLAQGLGNEQFF.

This clonotype was picked up one time. V is TRBV12-3 or TRBV12-4 and J is TRBJ2-1; D unclear. V was cut by 7 bases and J by 5 bases, with 12 bases left in between. This CDR3 has 13 amino acids. The CDR3 DNA reads as TGTGCCAGCATCGAACAGCTTCACAATGAGCAGTTCTTC. Translating it yields CASIEQLHNEQFF.

The genes are TRBV5-5 and TRBJ1-1, with D maybe TRBD1 (5 bases). The CDR3 is 15 amino acids. The V gene's germline CDR1 is SGHKS and CDR2 YYEKEE (reference sequence). Trimming stripped 2 bases from V and 0 bases from J, with 11 bases between. CDR3 amino acids: CASSFLRGMNTEAFF. CDR3 DNA: TGTGCCAGCAGCTTCCTAAGGGGCATGAACACTGAAGCTTTCTTT.

The chain employs TRBV30 and TRBJ2-7, with 7 positions matching TRBD1. The CDR3 is 16 amino acids. V shed 5 bases, J shed 0 bases, and the junction held 13 bases outside the gene matches. The V gene's germline CDR1 is GTSNPN and CDR2 SVGIG (reference sequence). The CDR3 DNA follows: TGTGCCTGGGGGGACAGCCCGTGGGGCGCCTCCTACGAGCAGTACTTC. This encodes CAWGDSPWGASYEQYF.

This clonotype was seen only a few times. The chain combines TRBV12-5 with TRBJ2-2, with D perhaps being TRBD1 or TRBD2 (5 bases each). Germline V gene sequence: CDR1 LGHNT, CDR2 FRNRAP. V lost 6 bases and J lost 4, with 12 bases in between. The CDR3 runs 14 residues. CDR3 sequence: CASGGVGATGELFF. The CDR3 nucleotides read TGTGCTAGTGGGGGCGTCGGGGCCACCGGGGAGCTGTTTTTT.

This clonotype has only a few counts. This chain connects TRBV30 to TRBJ2-5; D gene uncertain. The CDR3 sequence is 12 residues long. The germline V gene has CDR1 GTSNPN and CDR2 SVGIG (reference sequence). V was cut by 3 bases and J by 3 bases, with 8 bases left in between. The DNA of the CDR3 is TGTGCCTGGAGCGATTATGAAGAGACCCAGTACTTC. Amino acid sequence: CAWSDYEETQYF.

The sample holds a few counts of this clonotype. J is TRBJ2-5 and V is TRBV6-1; 7 nucleotides agree with TRBD1. Per germline, CDR1 MNHNS and CDR2 SASEGT. With 5 bases clipped from V and 6 bases from J, the junction kept 6 bases outside the gene matches. This CDR3 spans 13 amino acids. The CDR3 DNA reads TGTGCCAGCAGTATGACAGGGTTGAAGACCCAGTACTTC. This encodes CASSMTGLKTQYF.

This sequence joins TRBV11-2 and TRBJ2-7; no clear D gene. V was pared by 2 bases and J by 3 bases, with 11 bases between. CDR3 length: 14 amino acids. The germline CDR1 and CDR2 sequences are SGHAT and FQNNGV. The CDR3 region is CASSLFPGDYEQYF. CDR3 DNA sequence: TGTGCCAGCAGCTTATTCCCCGGAGACTACGAGCAGTACTTC.